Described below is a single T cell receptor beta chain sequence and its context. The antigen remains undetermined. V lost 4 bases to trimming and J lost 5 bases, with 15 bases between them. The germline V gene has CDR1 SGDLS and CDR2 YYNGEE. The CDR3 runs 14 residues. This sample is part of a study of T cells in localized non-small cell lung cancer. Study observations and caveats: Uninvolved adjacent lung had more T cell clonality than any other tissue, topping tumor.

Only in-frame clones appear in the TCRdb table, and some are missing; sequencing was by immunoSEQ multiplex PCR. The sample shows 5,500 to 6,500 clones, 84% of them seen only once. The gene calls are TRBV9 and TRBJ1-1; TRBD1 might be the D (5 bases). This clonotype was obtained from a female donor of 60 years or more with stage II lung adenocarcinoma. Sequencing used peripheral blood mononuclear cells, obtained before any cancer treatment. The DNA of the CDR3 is TGTGCCAGCAGCCTGCTCGGGGCGAATACTGAAGCTTTCTTT. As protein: CASSLLGANTEAFF.